The sequence of this TCR beta chain was determined in a study of regulatory T cells in long-lasting Graves disease. Broader study findings: Segments TRBV28, TRBJ1-2 and TRBJ2-5 showed preferential usage in persistent disease.

Notes on this clonotype: The target antigen is unknown.

Germline CDR1 and CDR2: GTSNPN and SVGIG (reference sequence). The trim removed 7 bases at V and 2 bases at J, leaving 6 bases unmatched. This CDR3 is 16 amino acids long. The time point: newly diagnosed GD, antithyroid drugs for less than 3 months. With RNA extracted from PBMCs as input, the TCR library was made. TCR beta libraries were built with iRepertoire HTBI primers and Arm-PCR of CDR3 regions. TCRdb passed the multiplex PCR reads through MiXCR, listing each CDR3 protein once. The sample has 530,000 or so distinct CDR3 sequences, roughly 13% seen once. The same sample was also studied in work on T cells in Graves' hyperthyroidism and ophthalmopathy.

The sequence was obtained from a young man with Graves disease. The sample here was peripheral blood mononuclear cells (PBMCs), taken at new diagnosis, from a patient treated with antithyroid drugs. This rearrangement joins TRBV30 to TRBJ2-6; 12 bases fit TRBD1. The CDR3 nucleotides read TGTGCCTTGTCCGGGACAGGGGGCCCTGGGGCCAACGTCCTGACTTTC. Protein product: CALSGTGGPGANVLTF. The full variable domain, with the rest looked up from reference TRBV30 and TRBJ2-6, is SQTIHQWPATLVQPVGSPLSLECTVEGTSNPNLYWYRQAAGRGLQLLFYSVGIGQISSEVPQNLSASRPQDRQFILSSKKLLLSDSGFYLCALSGTGGPGANVLTFGAGSRLTVL.